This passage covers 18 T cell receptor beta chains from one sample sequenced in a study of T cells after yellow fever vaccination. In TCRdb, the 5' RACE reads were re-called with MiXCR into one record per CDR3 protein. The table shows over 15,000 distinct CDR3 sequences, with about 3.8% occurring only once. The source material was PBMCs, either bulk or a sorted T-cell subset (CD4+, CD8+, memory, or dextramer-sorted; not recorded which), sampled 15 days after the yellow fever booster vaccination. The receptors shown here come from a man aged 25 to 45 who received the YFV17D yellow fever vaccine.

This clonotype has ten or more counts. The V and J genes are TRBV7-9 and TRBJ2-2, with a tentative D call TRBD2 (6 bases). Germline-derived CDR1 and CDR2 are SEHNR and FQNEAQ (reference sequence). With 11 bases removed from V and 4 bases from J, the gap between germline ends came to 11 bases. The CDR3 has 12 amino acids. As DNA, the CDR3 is TGTGCCTGGGGGGACTCCACCGGGGAGCTGTTTTTT. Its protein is CAWGDSTGELFF.

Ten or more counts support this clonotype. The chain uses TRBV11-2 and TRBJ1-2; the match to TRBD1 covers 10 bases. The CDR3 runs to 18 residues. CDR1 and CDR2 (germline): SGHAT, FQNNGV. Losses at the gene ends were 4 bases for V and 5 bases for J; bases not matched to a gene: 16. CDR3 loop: CASSSYPDRGQFGYGYTF. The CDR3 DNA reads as TGTGCCAGCAGCTCCTACCCTGACAGGGGGCAATTCGGGTATGGCTACACCTTC.

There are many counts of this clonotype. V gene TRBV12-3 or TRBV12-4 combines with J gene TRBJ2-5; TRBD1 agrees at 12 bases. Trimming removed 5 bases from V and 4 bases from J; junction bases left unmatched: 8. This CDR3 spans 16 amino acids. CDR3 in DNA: TGTGCCAGCAGTCCTCCGGGACAGGGGGCTTTAGAGACCCAGTACTTC. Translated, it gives CASSPPGQGALETQYF.

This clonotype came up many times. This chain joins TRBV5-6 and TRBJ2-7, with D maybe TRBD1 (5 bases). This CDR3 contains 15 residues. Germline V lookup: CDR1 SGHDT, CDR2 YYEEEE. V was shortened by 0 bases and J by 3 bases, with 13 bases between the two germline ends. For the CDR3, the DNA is TGTGCCAGCAGCTTGGCCGGCAGGGAAGACTACGAGCAGTACTTC. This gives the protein CASSLAGREDYEQYF. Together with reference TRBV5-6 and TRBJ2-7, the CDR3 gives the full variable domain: DAGVTQSPTHLIKTRGQQVTLRCSPKSGHDTVSWYQQALGQGPQFIFQYYEEEERQRGNFPDRFSGHQFPNYSSELNVNALLLGDSALYLCASSLAGREDYEQYFGPGTRLTVT.

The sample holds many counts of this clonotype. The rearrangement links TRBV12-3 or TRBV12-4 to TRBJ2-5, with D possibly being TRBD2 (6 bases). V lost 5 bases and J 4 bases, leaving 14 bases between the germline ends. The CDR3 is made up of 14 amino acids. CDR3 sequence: CASSILGTRETQYF. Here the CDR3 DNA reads TGTGCCAGCAGTATACTGGGGACTCGAGAGACCCAGTACTTC.

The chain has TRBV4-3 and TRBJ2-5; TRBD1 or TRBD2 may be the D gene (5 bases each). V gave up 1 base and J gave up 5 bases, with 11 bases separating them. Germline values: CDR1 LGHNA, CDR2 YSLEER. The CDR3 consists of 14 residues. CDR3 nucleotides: TGCGCCAGCAGCCAAGTGAGGGGCGGTGAGACCCAGTACTTC. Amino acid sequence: CASSQVRGGETQYF.

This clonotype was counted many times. CDR3: CASSFAGTNEQFF. The CDR3 coding sequence is TGTGCCAGCAGTTTTGCAGGGACCAATGAGCAGTTCTTC. The J gene is TRBJ2-1, the V gene TRBV27, with D perhaps being TRBD1 or TRBD2 (5 bases each). V lost 3 bases to trimming and J lost 6 bases, with 9 bases between them. Germline loops: CDR1 MNHEY, CDR2 SMNVEV (reference sequence). The CDR3 loop spans 13 amino acids.

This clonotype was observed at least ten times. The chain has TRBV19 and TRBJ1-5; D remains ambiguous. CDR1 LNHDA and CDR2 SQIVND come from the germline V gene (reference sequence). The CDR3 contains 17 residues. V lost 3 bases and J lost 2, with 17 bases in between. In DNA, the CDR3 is TGTGCCAGTAGTATTCCCGCCGGAGGTTTTGGCAATCAGCCCCAGCATTTT. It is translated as CASSIPAGGFGNQPQHF.

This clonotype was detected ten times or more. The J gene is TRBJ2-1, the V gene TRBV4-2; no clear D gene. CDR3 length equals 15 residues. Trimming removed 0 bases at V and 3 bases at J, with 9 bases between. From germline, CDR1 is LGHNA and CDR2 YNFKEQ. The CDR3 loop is CASSQEGPVYNEQFF. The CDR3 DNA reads TGTGCCAGCAGCCAAGAGGGTCCAGTCTACAATGAGCAGTTCTTC.

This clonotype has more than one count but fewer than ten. CDR3 amino acids: CASSPPAGGRGNEQFF. In nucleotides, the CDR3 is TGTGCCAGCAGCCCACCTGCGGGAGGGCGGGGAAATGAGCAGTTCTTC. V gene TRBV3-1 combines with J gene TRBJ2-1, with 9 bases fitting TRBD2. V lost 4 bases to trimming and J lost 7 bases; unmatched junction nucleotides: 11. In germline, CDR1 is LGHDT, CDR2 YNNKEL (reference sequence). The CDR3 runs to 16 residues.

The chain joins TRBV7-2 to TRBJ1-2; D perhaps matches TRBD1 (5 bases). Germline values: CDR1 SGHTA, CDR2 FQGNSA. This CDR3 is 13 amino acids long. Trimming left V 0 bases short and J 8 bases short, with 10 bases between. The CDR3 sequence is CASSLAGALGYTF. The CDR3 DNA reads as TGTGCCAGCAGCTTAGCAGGGGCGTTAGGCTACACCTTC.

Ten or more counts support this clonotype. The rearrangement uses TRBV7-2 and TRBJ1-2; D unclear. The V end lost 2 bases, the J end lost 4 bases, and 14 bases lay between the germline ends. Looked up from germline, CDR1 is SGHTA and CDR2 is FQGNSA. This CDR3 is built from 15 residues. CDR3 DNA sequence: TGTGCCAGCAGCTTAAGGTTCTTTAAGGTCTATGGCTACACCTTC. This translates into CASSLRFFKVYGYTF.

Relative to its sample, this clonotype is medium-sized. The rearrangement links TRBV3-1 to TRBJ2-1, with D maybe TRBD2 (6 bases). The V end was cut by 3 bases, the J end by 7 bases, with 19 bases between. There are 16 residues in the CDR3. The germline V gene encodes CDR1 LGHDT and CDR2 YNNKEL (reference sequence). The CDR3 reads CASSQGTGAIMNEQFF. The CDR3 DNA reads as TGTGCCAGCAGCCAGGGAACGGGAGCTATTATGAATGAGCAGTTCTTC.

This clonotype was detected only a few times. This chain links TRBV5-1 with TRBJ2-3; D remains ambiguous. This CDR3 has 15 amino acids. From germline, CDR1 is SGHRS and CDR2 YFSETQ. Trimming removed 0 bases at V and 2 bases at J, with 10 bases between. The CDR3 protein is CASSLGDGNTDTQYF. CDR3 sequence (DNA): TGCGCCAGCAGCTTGGGTGACGGCAACACAGATACGCAGTATTTT.

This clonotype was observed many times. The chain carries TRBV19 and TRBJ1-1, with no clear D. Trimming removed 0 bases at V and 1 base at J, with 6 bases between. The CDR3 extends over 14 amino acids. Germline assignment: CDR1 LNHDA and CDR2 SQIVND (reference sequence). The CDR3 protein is CASSIEDTNTEAFF. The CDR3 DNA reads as TGTGCCAGTAGTATAGAAGACACGAACACTGAAGCTTTCTTT.

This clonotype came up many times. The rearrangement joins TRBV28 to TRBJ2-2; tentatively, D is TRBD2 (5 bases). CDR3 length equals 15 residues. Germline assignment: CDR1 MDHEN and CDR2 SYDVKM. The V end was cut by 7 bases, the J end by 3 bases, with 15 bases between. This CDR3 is CASKTAGVYTGELFF. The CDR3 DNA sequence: TGTGCCAGCAAGACTGCGGGCGTATACACCGGGGAGCTGTTTTTT.

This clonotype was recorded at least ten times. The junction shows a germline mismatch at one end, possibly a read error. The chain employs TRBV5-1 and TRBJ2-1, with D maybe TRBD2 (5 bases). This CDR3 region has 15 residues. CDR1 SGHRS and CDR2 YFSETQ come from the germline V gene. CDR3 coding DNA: TGCGCCAGCAGGTTGGTGACGGGAAACTTCAATGAGCAGTTCTTC. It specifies CASRLVTGNFNEQFF.

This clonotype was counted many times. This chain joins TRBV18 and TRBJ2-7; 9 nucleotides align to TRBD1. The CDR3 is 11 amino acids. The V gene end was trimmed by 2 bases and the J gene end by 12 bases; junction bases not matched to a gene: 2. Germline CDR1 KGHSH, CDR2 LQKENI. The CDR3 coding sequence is TGTGCCAGCTCACCAGGGACAGGGCTGTACTTC. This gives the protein CASSPGTGLYF.